This T cell receptor beta chain originates from a study of blood T cells in healthy people across ages. Primed by a sample-barcoded 5' primer and a J-beta primer mix, a second PCR proceeded for 7 to 11 cycles. From the 5' RACE reads, TCRdb called clonotypes with MiXCR, one entry per CDR3 protein. The repertoire holds a few hundred thousand distinct CDR3 sequences, more than 45% seen once, with 45% to 55% in the top ten. This CDR3 spans 13 amino acids. V lost 6 bases, J lost 0 bases, and 8 bases lay in between. Overall study findings and caveats: Both higher diversity and more naive CD4+ cells marked long-lived donors when set against aged donors.

There are a few counts of this clonotype. Its specificity is unknown. The chain is built from TRBV12-3 or TRBV12-4 and TRBJ1-1; no clear D. Material: blood. The clonotype comes from a man aged 55 to 70 in good health. The CDR3 spells CASRPGLNTEAFF. The DNA of the CDR3 is TGTGCCAGCAGGCCGGGTCTGAACACTGAAGCTTTCTTT.